This entry lists 25 T cell receptor beta chains sequenced from one sample in a study of spatial heterogeneity in lung cancer. TCRdb recomputed calls from the 5' RACE reads with MiXCR, one row per CDR3 protein. The sample has 35,000 to 55,000 distinct CDR3 sequences, approximately 15% seen once. Time point meaning: sample taken at primary tumor resection. Unsorted whole RNA samples from tumor, nontumor lung or frozen PBMC were sequenced. The specimen was PBMCs, collected at surgery. Receptors originate from a male donor with early-stage non-small cell lung cancer.

A few counts support this clonotype. The chain combines TRBV7-9 with TRBJ1-5, with D maybe TRBD1 (5 bases). This CDR3 has 14 amino acids. Germline V gene sequence: CDR1 SEHNR, CDR2 FQNEAQ (reference sequence). V lost 4 bases to trimming and J lost 3 bases, with 10 bases between them. The CDR3 is CASSYDSFNQPQHF. DNA of the CDR3: TGTGCCAGCAGCTACGACAGCTTCAATCAGCCCCAGCATTTT. Full variable domain (missing parts from reference TRBV7-9 and TRBJ1-5): DTGVSQNPRHKITKRGQNVTFRCDPISEHNRLYWYRQTLGQGPEFLTYFQNEAQLEKSRLLSDRFSAERPKGSFSTLEIQRTEQGDSAMYLCASSYDSFNQPQHFGDGTRLSIL.

The V call is TRBV9, the J call TRBJ2-7; D gene unclear. The CDR3 is 15 amino acids. V was shortened by 0 bases and J by 2 bases, with 12 bases between the two germline ends. The germline CDR1 and CDR2 sequences are SGDLS and YYNGEE. The CDR3 DNA is TGTGCCAGCAGCGTAGGCAGCGAGTATGCCTACGAGCAGTACTTC. It yields the protein CASSVGSEYAYEQYF.

This clonotype was counted a few times. This chain links TRBV6-6 with TRBJ1-1; D gene unclear. Trimming left V 2 bases short and J 11 bases short, with 18 bases between. CDR1 is MNHNY and CDR2 is SVGAGI in the germline V gene (reference sequence). The CDR3 consists of 14 residues. The CDR3 sequence: CASSYQRAGVDAFF. Here the CDR3 DNA reads TGTGCCAGCAGTTACCAGAGGGCCGGTGTTGATGCTTTCTTT.

This clonotype was found a few times. The chain couples TRBV29-1 to TRBJ1-2; unclear D gene. Trimming took off 5 bases at V and 0 bases at J, with 4 bases between the two ends. The CDR3 runs to 11 residues. Germline-derived CDR1 and CDR2 are SQVTM and ANQGSEA. The CDR3 DNA reads as TGCAGCGTTCCATCTAACTATGGCTACACCTTC. Amino acids: CSVPSNYGYTF. The full variable domain, its missing parts supplied by reference TRBV29-1 and TRBJ1-2, is SAVISQKPSRDICQRGTSLTIQCQVDSQVTMMFWYRQQPGQSLTLIATANQGSEATYESGFVIDKFPISRPNLTFSTLTVSNMSPEDSSIYLCSVPSNYGYTFGSGTRLTVV.

This clonotype was recorded at least ten times. This chain joins TRBV15 and TRBJ2-5; D remains unclear. Germline loops: CDR1 LNHNV, CDR2 YYDKDF (reference sequence). Trimming left V 9 bases short and J 3 bases short, with 14 bases between. This CDR3 is 13 amino acids long. This chain's CDR3 is CATRSGGKETQYF. DNA for the CDR3: TGTGCCACTCGCTCGGGCGGTAAAGAGACCCAGTACTTC.

In this sample, this clonotype turned up a few times. The V call is TRBV25-1, the J call TRBJ1-5; TRBD1 matches 10 bases. In germline, CDR1 is MGHDK, CDR2 SYGVNS. The V and J ends lost 5 bases and 7 bases, in that order; junction bases with no gene match: 5. This CDR3 contains 14 residues. In nucleotides, the CDR3 is TGTGCCAGCAGTCCCGGGACAGGGGACCAGCCCCAGCATTTT. Its protein product is CASSPGTGDQPQHF.

This chain uses TRBV10-3 with TRBJ2-3; TRBD2 might be the D (6 bases). The CDR3 is 15 amino acids. Trimming stripped 5 bases from V and 3 bases from J, with 15 bases between. The germline gives CDR1 ENHRY, CDR2 SYGVKD. CDR3 sequence reads: CAISSRASATDTQYF. CDR3 DNA sequence: TGTGCCATCAGTTCTAGGGCTAGCGCTACAGATACGCAGTATTTT.

CDR3 sequence (DNA): TGTGCCAGCAGTTACGGGGTGGGCGCGGAGACCCAGTACTTC. It yields the protein CASSYGVGAETQYF. The J gene is TRBJ2-5, the V gene TRBV12-3 or TRBV12-4, with D perhaps matching TRBD2 (5 bases). The CDR3 is 14 amino acids. V shed 4 bases and J shed 5 bases, with 14 bases lying between them.

The table lists this clonotype with many counts. The V call is TRBV4-2, the J call TRBJ1-1; D ambiguous. This CDR3 has 14 amino acids. Germline CDR1 is LGHNA and CDR2 is YNFKEQ. V was clipped by 5 bases and J by 1 base, with 11 bases between them. CDR3 nucleotide sequence: TGTGCCAGCAGCACAACCCCTCCGAACACTGAAGCTTTCTTT. It specifies CASSTTPPNTEAFF.

Only a few counts were recorded for this clonotype. This sequence joins TRBV6-6 and TRBJ1-4; tentatively, D is TRBD1 (5 bases). CDR1 is MNHNY, CDR2 SVGAGI, per germline (reference sequence). This CDR3 region has 14 residues. V was cut by 4 bases and J by 4 bases, with 10 bases left in between. CDR3 amino acids: CASSSGGGNEKLFF. CDR3 bases: TGTGCCAGCAGTTCCGGGGGGGGTAATGAAAAACTGTTTTTT.

This clonotype was recorded a few times. The V gene is TRBV2, the J gene TRBJ1-5; tentative D call: TRBD1 (6 bases). Germline assignment: CDR1 SNHLY and CDR2 FYNNEI. Trimming pared 6 bases from V and 7 bases from J, leaving 16 bases between. The CDR3 runs 14 residues. CDR3 sequence reads: CASSLQGVRQPQHF. DNA for the CDR3: TGTGCCAGCAGCCTACAGGGCGTCAGGCAGCCCCAGCATTTT.

This clonotype has at least ten counts. The chain recombines TRBV28 with TRBJ2-7; unclear D gene. Germline lookup yields CDR1 MDHEN and CDR2 SYDVKM. V was shortened by 10 bases and J by 1 base, with 14 bases between the two germline ends. CDR3 length equals 13 residues. The CDR3 bases are TGTGCCACAGCAATAGAACAGTCCTACGAGCAGTACTTC. The encoded protein is CATAIEQSYEQYF.

This clonotype has just a few counts. The chain combines TRBV6-5 with TRBJ2-7; 12 nucleotides align to TRBD1. Unmatched junction bases numbered 14, after V lost 2 bases and J lost 3 bases. The germline V gene has CDR1 MNHEY and CDR2 SVGAGI. The CDR3 has 19 amino acids. The CDR3 DNA follows: TGTGCCAGCAGTTACACCCGGGACAGGGGGCTTTATGGGGACTACGAGCAGTACTTC. Translated, it gives CASSYTRDRGLYGDYEQYF.

This sequence joins TRBV5-1 and TRBJ2-1; no clear D. The CDR3 is 16 residues long. V lost 0 bases and J 6 bases, leaving 16 bases between the germline ends. CDR1 SGHRS and CDR2 YFSETQ come from the germline V gene. DNA of the CDR3: TGCGCCAGCAGCTTGGAGGGCAGAACCCACTCCAATGAGCAGTTCTTC. Amino acid sequence: CASSLEGRTHSNEQFF.

This clonotype has a count of ten or more. The gene calls are TRBV28 and TRBJ2-6; 10 bases match TRBD1. Germline V CDR1 and CDR2: MDHEN, SYDVKM. With 5 bases clipped from V and 3 bases from J, the junction kept 10 bases outside the gene matches. The CDR3 is 18 amino acids. The chain's CDR3 is CASSLAGTGVLGANVLTF. CDR3 nucleotide sequence: TGTGCCAGCAGTCTAGCCGGGACAGGGGTTCTTGGGGCCAACGTCCTGACTTTC.

V usage is TRBV19 and J usage is TRBJ2-1; perhaps TRBD2 as D (5 bases). The CDR3 has 13 amino acids. Per germline, CDR1 LNHDA and CDR2 SQIVND (reference sequence). V was cut by 6 bases and J by 3 bases, with 9 bases left in between. The CDR3 here is CASRTADYNEQFF. The CDR3 DNA is TGTGCCAGTAGAACAGCGGACTACAATGAGCAGTTCTTC.

This clonotype came up a few times. The gene calls are TRBV5-1 and TRBJ2-3; TRBD2 is a possible D gene (5 bases). From germline, CDR1 is SGHRS and CDR2 YFSETQ. V was pared by 0 bases and J by 3 bases, with 11 bases between. The CDR3 sequence is 15 residues long. The CDR3 region is CASSLDRGVTDTQYF. The CDR3, as DNA: TGCGCCAGCAGCTTGGATCGGGGAGTAACAGATACGCAGTATTTT.

V and J are TRBV6-6 and TRBJ1-5, with TRBD1 identical over 8 bases. Trimming removed 6 bases from V and 4 bases from J; junction bases left unmatched: 8. The CDR3 contains 15 residues. Germline CDR1 MNHNY, CDR2 SVGAGI (reference sequence). The CDR3 DNA reads as TGTGCCAGCAGACTAGACAGGGGAAGGAATCAGCCCCAGCATTTT. The encoded protein is CASRLDRGRNQPQHF.

This clonotype came up many times. The rearrangement links TRBV19 to TRBJ2-3, with 9 bases fitting TRBD2. The CDR3 is 17 amino acids. Trimming cost V 2 bases and J 7 bases; bases outside gene matches: 13. CDR1 LNHDA and CDR2 SQIVND come from the germline V gene (reference sequence). The CDR3 reads CASSITPIAGEVYTQYF. The CDR3 nucleotides read TGTGCCAGTAGTATAACACCAATAGCGGGAGAGGTGTATACGCAGTATTTT. Together with reference TRBV19 and TRBJ2-3, the CDR3 gives the full variable domain: DGGITQSPKYLFRKEGQNVTLSCEQNLNHDAMYWYRQDPGQGLRLIYYSQIVNDFQKGDIAEGYSVSREKKESFPLTVTSAQKNPTAFYLCASSITPIAGEVYTQYFGPGTRLTVL.

This chain links TRBV29-1 with TRBJ2-5, with 9 nucleotides matching TRBD2. The CDR3 has 19 amino acids. Germline values: CDR1 SQVTM, CDR2 ANQGSEA. J was trimmed by 2 bases and V by 5 bases; bases with no gene match: 21. The CDR3 protein is CSVSMSLAGPSILQETQYF. The CDR3 coding sequence is TGCAGCGTTTCAATGTCTCTAGCGGGACCATCGATTTTACAAGAGACCCAGTACTTC.

V usage is TRBV5-1 and J usage is TRBJ1-2; D unclear. The CDR3 spans 14 residues. V gave up 0 bases and J gave up 1 base, with 7 bases separating them. The V gene's germline CDR1 is SGHRS and CDR2 YFSETQ. CDR3 bases: TGCGCCAGCAGCTTGGCTGGGGATAACTATGGCTACACCTTC. This translates into CASSLAGDNYGYTF.

In its sample, this clonotype was seen a few times. The chain is built from TRBV20-1 and TRBJ2-5; the match to TRBD1 covers 9 bases. This CDR3 is 21 amino acids long. The germline gives CDR1 DFQATT, CDR2 SNEGSKA (reference sequence). The V gene end was trimmed by 6 bases and the J gene end by 0 bases; junction bases not matched to a gene: 26. The CDR3 sequence: CSALPTEGTGYLPWYQETQYF. The CDR3 coding sequence is TGCAGTGCCCTCCCGACCGAGGGGACAGGGTACCTCCCCTGGTACCAAGAGACCCAGTACTTC.

This clonotype was seen a handful of times. CDR3 amino acids: CASRFKGYQETQYF. The CDR3 DNA sequence: TGTGCAAGTCGCTTCAAAGGTTACCAAGAGACCCAGTACTTC. The V call is TRBV12-2, the J call TRBJ2-5. TRBV12-2 is a known pseudogene. This CDR3 has 14 amino acids.

This clonotype was detected only a few times. The chain recombines TRBV4-1 with TRBJ1-5, with 7 bases matching TRBD1. Germline trimming cut 3 bases from V and 7 bases from J; bases unmatched to any gene: 9. The germline CDR1 and CDR2 sequences are MGHRA and YSYEKL. The CDR3 is made up of 15 amino acids. CDR3 DNA sequence: TGCGCCAGCAGCCATGACCTTAGGGGGCTACAGCCCCAGCATTTT. Translating it yields CASSHDLRGLQPQHF.

This clonotype was seen a few times. The V and J genes are TRBV14 and TRBJ2-2; D unclear. The CDR3 consists of 13 residues. Germline CDR1 SGHDN, CDR2 FVKESK. V dropped 3 bases and J dropped 3 bases, with 5 bases sitting between them. The CDR3 here is CASSQFDTGELFF. CDR3 in DNA: TGTGCCAGCAGCCAGTTCGACACCGGGGAGCTGTTTTTT.